The sequence of this TCR beta chain was determined in a study of control samples from healthy donors and cancer patients. The CDR3 loop spans 18 amino acids. The germline CDR1 and CDR2 sequences are MNHNY and SVGAGI (reference sequence). The ends were cut back, 5 bases at V and 0 bases at J, with 17 bases in the middle. The table came from immunoSEQ multiplex PCR; TCRdb's copy has only in-frame clones and leaves some out. The sample has under 200,000 clones, 85% to 95% seen once. This sequence was found in a woman aged 60-70 years in good health. The sample comprised blood. V is TRBV6-6 and J is TRBJ1-6; D is perhaps TRBD1 (6 bases). As DNA, the CDR3 is TGTGCCAGCAGTCGAAACCGTGGACAGTTCTCCTATAATTCACCCCTCCACTTT. It specifies CASSRNRGQFSYNSPLHF.